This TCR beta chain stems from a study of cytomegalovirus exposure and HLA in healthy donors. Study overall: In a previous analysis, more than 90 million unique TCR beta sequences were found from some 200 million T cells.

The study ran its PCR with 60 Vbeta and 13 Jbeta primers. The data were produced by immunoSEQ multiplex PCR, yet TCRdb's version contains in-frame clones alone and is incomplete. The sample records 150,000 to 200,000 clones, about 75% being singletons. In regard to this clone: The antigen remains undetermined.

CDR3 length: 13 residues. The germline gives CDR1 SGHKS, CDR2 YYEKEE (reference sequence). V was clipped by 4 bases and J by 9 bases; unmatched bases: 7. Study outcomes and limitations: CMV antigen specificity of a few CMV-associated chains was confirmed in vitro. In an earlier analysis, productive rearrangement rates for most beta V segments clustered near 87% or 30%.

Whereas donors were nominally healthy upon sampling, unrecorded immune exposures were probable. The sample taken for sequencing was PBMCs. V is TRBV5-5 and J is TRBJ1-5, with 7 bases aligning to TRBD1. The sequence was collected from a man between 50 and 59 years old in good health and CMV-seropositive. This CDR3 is CASSQTGDGPQHF. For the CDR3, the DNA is TGTGCCAGCAGCCAAACAGGGGATGGGCCCCAGCATTTT.